What follows describes a single TCR beta chain. The sample comes from a study of radiotherapy plus CTLA-4 blockade in lung cancer. The repertoire was sequenced with immunoSEQ multiplex PCR; TCRdb's copy has only in-frame clones and lacks some. The top ten clones hold under 4.5% of a sample with 30,000 to 35,000 clones, 70% of them seen once. CDR3 size: 13 residues. Per germline, CDR1 ENHRY and CDR2 SYGVKD. V dropped 2 bases and J dropped 0 bases, with 2 bases sitting between them. Sequences were derived from peripheral blood, sampled from a patient treated with radiotherapy plus ipilimumab. V gene TRBV10-3 combines with J gene TRBJ1-5, with D unresolved. The sequence derives from a human donor with non-small cell lung cancer who had stable disease on radiotherapy plus ipilimumab. CDR3 coding DNA: TGTGCCATCAGTGAGAGTAGCAATCAGCCCCAGCATTTT. Translated: CAISESSNQPQHF.